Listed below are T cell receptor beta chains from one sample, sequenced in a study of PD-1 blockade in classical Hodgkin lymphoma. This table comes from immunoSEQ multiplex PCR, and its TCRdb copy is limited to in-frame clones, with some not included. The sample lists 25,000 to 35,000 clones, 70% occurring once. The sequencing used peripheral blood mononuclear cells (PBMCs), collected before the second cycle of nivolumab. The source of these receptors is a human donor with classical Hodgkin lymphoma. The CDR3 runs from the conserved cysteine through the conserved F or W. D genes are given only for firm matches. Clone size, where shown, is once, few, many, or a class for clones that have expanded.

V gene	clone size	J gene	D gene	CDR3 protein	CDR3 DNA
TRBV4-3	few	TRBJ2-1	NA	CASSQGQGGGNEQFF	TGCGCCAGCAGCCAGGGACAAGGCGGGGGCAATGAGCAGTTCTTC
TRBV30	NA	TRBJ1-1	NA	CAFALNTEAFF	TGTGCCTTCGCATTGAACACTGAAGCTTTCTTT
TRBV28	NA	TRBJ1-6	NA	CASSLNGRRSPLHF	TGTGCCAGCAGTTTAAATGGCCGGAGGTCACCCCTCCACTTT
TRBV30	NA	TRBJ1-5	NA	CAWSVGEYSNQPQHF	TGTGCCTGGAGTGTCGGAGAGTATAGCAATCAGCCCCAGCATTTT
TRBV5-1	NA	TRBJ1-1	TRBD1	CASSYKQGAGTEAFF	TGCGCCAGCAGCTATAAACAGGGGGCGGGCACTGAAGCTTTCTTT
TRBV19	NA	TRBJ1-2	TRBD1	CASIRRSRQGNNNGYTF	TGTGCCAGTATAAGGAGGTCTCGACAGGGGAATAACAATGGCTACACCTTC
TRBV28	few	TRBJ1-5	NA	CASSPRGQGRNQPQHF	TGTGCCAGCAGTCCCCGCGGGCAGGGGCGCAATCAGCCCCAGCATTTT
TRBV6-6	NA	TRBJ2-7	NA	CASKQDGTSYEQYF	TGTGCCAGCAAACAAGACGGCACCTCCTACGAGCAGTACTTC
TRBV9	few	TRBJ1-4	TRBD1	CASSSGTGVPNEKLFF	TGTGCCAGCAGCTCCGGGACAGGGGTACCTAATGAAAAACTGTTTTTT
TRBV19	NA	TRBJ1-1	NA	CASSISLLNTEAFF	TGTGCCAGTAGTATATCCCTACTGAACACTGAAGCTTTCTTT
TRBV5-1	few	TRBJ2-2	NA	CASSLGDGTGELFF	TGCGCCAGCAGCTTGGGAGACGGCACCGGGGAGCTGTTTTTT
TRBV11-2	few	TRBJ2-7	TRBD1	CASSIVRIDGQARPYEQYF	TGTGCCAGCAGCATAGTGCGAATAGATGGACAGGCAAGGCCCTACGAGCAGTACTTC
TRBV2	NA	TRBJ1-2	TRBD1	CATNRDRSIPEAGYTF	TGTGCCACTAACCGGGACAGGTCTATCCCCGAGGCTGGCTACACCTTC
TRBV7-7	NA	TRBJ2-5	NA	CASSLVRAETQYF	TGTGCTAGCAGCTTAGTCAGGGCCGAGACCCAGTACTTC
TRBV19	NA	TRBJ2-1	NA	CASAPSVYNEQFF	TGTGCCAGTGCGCCTAGCGTCTACAATGAGCAGTTCTTC
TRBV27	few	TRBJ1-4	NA	CASSLEGGKLFF	TGTGCCAGCAGCCTAGAGGGAGGAAAACTGTTTTTT
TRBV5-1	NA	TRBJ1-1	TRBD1	CASSLTGVETEAFF	TGCGCCAGCAGCTTGACAGGGGTGGAGACTGAAGCTTTCTTT
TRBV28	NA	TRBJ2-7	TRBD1	CASWDRGLREQYF	TGTGCCAGTTGGGACAGGGGGCTTAGAGAGCAGTACTTC
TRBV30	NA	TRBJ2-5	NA	CAWSFGTSNFGETQYF	TGTGCCTGGAGTTTCGGGACGTCCAATTTCGGCGAGACCCAGTACTTC
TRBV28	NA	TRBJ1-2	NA	CASRGRGYTF	TGTGCCAGCAGGGGACGGGGCTACACCTTC
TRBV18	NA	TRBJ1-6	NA	CASSREQGGDSPLHF	TGTGCCAGCTCACGAGAACAGGGAGGGGATTCACCCCTCCACTTT
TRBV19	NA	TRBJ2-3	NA	CASSHPSTDTQYF	TGTGCCAGTTCACACCCTAGCACAGATACGCAGTATTTT
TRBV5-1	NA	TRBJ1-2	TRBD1	CASSLGQGASYGYTF	TGCGCCAGCAGCTTGGGACAGGGGGCGAGCTATGGCTACACCTTC
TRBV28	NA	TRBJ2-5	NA	CASSFGGGALETQYF	TGTGCCAGCAGTTTCGGTGGGGGGGCCTTAGAGACCCAGTACTTC